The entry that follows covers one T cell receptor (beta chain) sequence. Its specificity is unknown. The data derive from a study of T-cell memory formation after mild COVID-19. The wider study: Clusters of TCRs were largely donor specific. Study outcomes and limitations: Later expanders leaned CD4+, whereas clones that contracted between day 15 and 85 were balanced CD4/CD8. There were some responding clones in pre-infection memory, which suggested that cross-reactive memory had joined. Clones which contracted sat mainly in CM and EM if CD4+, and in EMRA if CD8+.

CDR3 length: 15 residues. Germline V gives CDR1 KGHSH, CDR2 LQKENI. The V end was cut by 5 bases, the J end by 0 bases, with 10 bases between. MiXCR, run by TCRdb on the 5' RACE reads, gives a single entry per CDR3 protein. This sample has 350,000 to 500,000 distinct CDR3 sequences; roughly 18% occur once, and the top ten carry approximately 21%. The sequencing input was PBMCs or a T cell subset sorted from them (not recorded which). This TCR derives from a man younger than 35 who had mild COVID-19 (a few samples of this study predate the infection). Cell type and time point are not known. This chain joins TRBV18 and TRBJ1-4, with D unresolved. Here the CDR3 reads CASSADSTTNEKLFF. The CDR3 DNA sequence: TGTGCCAGCTCAGCTGACTCGACAACTAATGAAAAACTGTTTTTT.